The 22 T cell receptor beta chains below all came from one sample that was sequenced in a study of T cells after yellow fever vaccination. TCRdb itself ran the 5' RACE reads through MiXCR, one entry per CDR3 protein. Of 25,000 to 30,000 distinct CDR3 sequences listed, 4.5% are singletons. Specimen: PBMCs, either bulk or a sorted T-cell subset (CD4+, CD8+, memory, or dextramer-sorted; not recorded which), collected on the day of the yellow fever booster vaccination. These TCRs come from a man aged 18 to 29 who received the YFV17D yellow fever vaccine.

This clonotype was picked up many times. V and J are TRBV7-3 and TRBJ2-2; D unclear. CDR1 SGHTA and CDR2 FQGTGA come from the germline V gene. Trimming took off 2 bases at V and 2 bases at J, with 6 bases between the two ends. This CDR3 comprises 14 residues. The CDR3, as DNA: TGTGCCAGCAGCTTATACAGAAACACCGGGGAGCTGTTTTTT. Its protein product is CASSLYRNTGELFF. The variable domain in full, with the rest retrieved from reference TRBV7-3 and TRBJ2-2, is GAGVSQTPSNKVTEKGKYVELRCDPISGHTALYWYRQSLGQGPEFLIYFQGTGAADDSGLPNDRFFAVRPEGSVSTLKIQRTERGDSAVYLCASSLYRNTGELFFGEGSRLTVL.

The sample holds many counts of this clonotype. CDR3 in DNA: TGTGCCAGCAGACCCACTAGCGGGGCGGACTACGAGCAGTACGTC. Protein: CASRPTSGADYEQYV. This chain joins TRBV6-5 and TRBJ2-7; 10 nucleotides match TRBD2. Germline V gene data show CDR1 as MNHEY and CDR2 as SVGAGI. Trimming at V came to 6 bases and at J to 3 bases, leaving 8 bases not matched to a gene. The CDR3 length is 15 residues.

This clonotype was detected many times. This sequence joins TRBV12-3 or TRBV12-4 and TRBJ2-5; D unclear. With 7 bases removed from V and 0 bases from J, the gap between germline ends came to 9 bases. The CDR3 runs to 13 residues. This CDR3 reads CASTSQYQETQYF. The CDR3 region has the DNA TGTGCCAGCACCTCACAGTACCAAGAGACCCAGTACTTC.

The chain links TRBV3-1 to TRBJ2-1, with 13 bases lining up with TRBD2. The V segment lost 3 bases and the J segment 3 bases; nucleotides outside the gene matches: 5. This CDR3 comprises 17 residues. Germline V lookup: CDR1 LGHDT, CDR2 YNNKEL (reference sequence). CDR3 sequence: CASSHGTSGAYYNEQFF. The DNA for the CDR3 is TGTGCCAGCAGCCACGGGACTAGCGGGGCTTACTACAATGAGCAGTTCTTC.

This clonotype occurred many times. The chain couples TRBV28 to TRBJ2-7, with 7 bases lining up with TRBD1. The CDR3 consists of 13 residues. CDR1 is MDHEN, CDR2 SYDVKM, per germline. J lost 5 bases, V lost 3 bases, and 4 bases had no gene match. The CDR3 here is CASSFRTGDEQYV. The CDR3, as DNA: TGTGCCAGCAGTTTCCGGACAGGTGACGAGCAGTACGTC.

This clonotype was recorded at least ten times. This chain connects TRBV9 to TRBJ2-3; 8 bases align to TRBD2. The CDR3 spans 12 residues. The V gene end was trimmed by 4 bases and the J gene end by 7 bases; junction bases not matched to a gene: 2. Per germline, CDR1 SGDLS and CDR2 YYNGEE. CDR3 sequence: CASSSGGNTQYF. Written as DNA, the CDR3 is TGTGCCAGCAGCTCGGGAGGGAATACGCAGTATTTT.

The chain recombines TRBV5-1 with TRBJ1-3, with TRBD1 matching 8 bases. V shed 0 bases, J shed 2 bases, and the junction held 10 bases outside the gene matches. The length of the CDR3 is 18 residues. CDR1 SGHRS and CDR2 YFSETQ come from the germline V gene. The CDR3 DNA reads as TGCGCCAGCAGCTTGGGGACAGGGACAAATGGCCCTGGAAACACCATATATTTT. Translating it yields CASSLGTGTNGPGNTIYF.

The chain employs TRBV12-3 or TRBV12-4 and TRBJ2-5; D might be TRBD2 (6 bases). V was cut by 2 bases and J by 4 bases, with 11 bases left in between. The CDR3 is made up of 14 amino acids. The CDR3 loop reads CASSLMTSAETQYF. Here the CDR3 DNA reads TGTGCCAGCAGTTTAATGACTAGTGCAGAGACCCAGTACTTC.

This clonotype was found many times. The genes are TRBV20-1 and TRBJ1-2, with D possibly being TRBD1 (5 bases). The length of the CDR3 is 14 residues. The V end was cut by 1 base, the J end by 1 base, with 10 bases between. Germline CDR1 and CDR2: DFQATT and SNEGSKA (reference sequence). The CDR3 loop reads CSARGGRHNYGYTF. As DNA, the CDR3 is TGCAGTGCTAGAGGGGGCAGGCATAACTATGGCTACACCTTC.

This clonotype was counted at least ten times. The chain joins TRBV4-1 to TRBJ2-1; D is uncertain. This CDR3 has 11 amino acids. From germline, CDR1 is MGHRA and CDR2 YSYEKL. Trimming removed 2 bases from V and 4 bases from J, with 0 bases in between. CDR3 sequence (DNA): TGCGCCAGCAGCCAATACAATGAGCAGTTCTTC. Its protein product is CASSQYNEQFF.

This clonotype was counted ten times or more. V and J are TRBV5-6 and TRBJ2-7; D call uncertain. The V gene's germline CDR1 is SGHDT and CDR2 YYEEEE. Trimming took 2 bases from V and 3 from J, leaving 9 bases between them. This CDR3 is 13 amino acids long. CDR3 sequence: CASSLGLDYEQYV. The CDR3 DNA reads as TGTGCCAGCAGCTTAGGCCTCGACTACGAGCAGTACGTC.

This clonotype was recorded many times. J is TRBJ2-3 and V is TRBV7-9, with TRBD2 matching 7 bases. The CDR3 contains 14 residues. Germline V CDR1 and CDR2: SEHNR, FQNEAQ (reference sequence). V shed 5 bases, J shed 2 bases, and the junction held 4 bases outside the gene matches. The DNA for the CDR3 is TGTGCCAGCAGCCCCAGCGGGGTCACAGATACGCAGTATTTT. The encoded protein is CASSPSGVTDTQYF.

This clonotype was observed at least ten times. The chain links TRBV6-5 to TRBJ2-3; maybe TRBD2 (6 bases). The CDR3 is 13 residues long. Germline V gene data show CDR1 as MNHEY and CDR2 as SVGAGI. V was trimmed by 5 bases and J by 9 bases, leaving 15 bases between them. This CDR3 reads CASSAPVAGTQYF. The CDR3, as DNA: TGTGCCAGCAGTGCACCCGTGGCGGGAACGCAGTATTTT.

There are many counts of this clonotype. The chain joins TRBV5-1 to TRBJ2-1, with a possible D match to TRBD2 (7 bases). In germline, CDR1 is SGHRS, CDR2 YFSETQ. V was trimmed by 2 bases and J by 6 bases, leaving 15 bases between them. The CDR3 runs 15 residues. The CDR3 sequence: CASSFFAGAANEQFF. CDR3 DNA sequence: TGCGCCAGCAGCTTTTTCGCGGGGGCCGCCAATGAGCAGTTCTTC.

This clonotype was counted a few times. The chain employs TRBV12-3 or TRBV12-4 and TRBJ2-5; perhaps TRBD2 as D (5 bases). The CDR3 sequence is 13 residues long. The V gene lost 5 bases and the J gene lost 5 bases, with 12 bases spanning the gap. CDR3 sequence (DNA): TGTGCCAGCAGTCGGGGAACGGGGGAGACCCAGTACTTC. Translated: CASSRGTGETQYF.

V is TRBV5-1 and J is TRBJ2-3; D is unresolved. Trimming pared 2 bases from V and 1 base from J, leaving 5 bases between. The CDR3 covers 13 residues. Germline CDR1 and CDR2: SGHRS and YFSETQ. The CDR3 nucleotides read TGCGCCAGCAGCTTATGGGGCACAGATACGCAGTATTTT. Protein product: CASSLWGTDTQYF.

This clonotype has only a few counts. The chain is built from TRBV3-1 and TRBJ2-1; weak D call: TRBD2 (5 bases). With 1 base removed from V and 6 bases from J, the gap between germline ends came to 10 bases. Per the germline V gene, CDR1 is LGHDT and CDR2 is YNNKEL (reference sequence). This CDR3 contains 14 residues. The CDR3 spells CASSQGLEGNEQFF. CDR3 in DNA: TGTGCCAGCAGCCAAGGGCTAGAGGGCAATGAGCAGTTCTTC.

In this sample, this clonotype turned up many times. The chain carries TRBV7-2 and TRBJ2-2; D is unresolved. CDR1 is SGHTA, CDR2 FQGNSA, per germline. Trimming left V 4 bases short and J 0 bases short, with 9 bases between. There are 15 residues in the CDR3. CDR3 protein: CASSWTLTNTGELFF. The CDR3 DNA sequence: TGTGCCAGCAGCTGGACGCTTACGAACACCGGGGAGCTGTTTTTT.

In this sample, this clonotype turned up many times. The chain joins TRBV4-3 to TRBJ2-2; 8 bases match TRBD2. CDR3 size: 15 residues. Germline V lookup: CDR1 LGHNA, CDR2 YSLEER. V trimming: 2 bases; J trimming: 9 bases; junction bases outside the gene matches: 8. As DNA, the CDR3 is TGCGCCAGCAGCCAAACGGGACTAGTTTCATGGGAGCTGTTTTTT. It yields the protein CASSQTGLVSWELFF.

This clonotype was counted ten times or more. The chain has TRBV6-4 and TRBJ2-2; the match to TRBD2 covers 8 bases. CDR3 length: 14 residues. Trimming at V came to 3 bases and at J to 3 bases, leaving 0 bases not matched to a gene. Germline V gene lookup returns CDR1 MRHNA and CDR2 SNTAGT. CDR3 coding DNA: TGTGCCAGCAGTGAGCGGGGGGACACCGGGGAGCTGTTTTTT. It is translated as CASSERGDTGELFF.

This clonotype was observed at least ten times. The CDR3 sequence is CASGDYSQETQYF. Written as DNA, the CDR3 is TGTGCCAGCGGGGACTATTCTCAAGAGACCCAGTACTTC. J is TRBJ2-5 and V is TRBV12-3 or TRBV12-4, with 7 nucleotides matching TRBD2. J was trimmed by 2 bases and V by 8 bases; bases with no gene match: 5. CDR3 size: 13 residues.

Many counts were recorded for this clonotype. The chain combines TRBV5-4 with TRBJ2-7, with D maybe TRBD1 (6 bases). The CDR3 loop spans 13 amino acids. Trimming stripped 4 bases from V and 8 bases from J, with 16 bases between. CDR1 and CDR2 from the germline V gene are SGHNT and YYREEE (reference sequence). The CDR3 sequence: CASSLTGAPQQYV. CDR3 DNA: TGTGCCAGCAGCCTGACAGGAGCGCCGCAGCAGTACGTC.